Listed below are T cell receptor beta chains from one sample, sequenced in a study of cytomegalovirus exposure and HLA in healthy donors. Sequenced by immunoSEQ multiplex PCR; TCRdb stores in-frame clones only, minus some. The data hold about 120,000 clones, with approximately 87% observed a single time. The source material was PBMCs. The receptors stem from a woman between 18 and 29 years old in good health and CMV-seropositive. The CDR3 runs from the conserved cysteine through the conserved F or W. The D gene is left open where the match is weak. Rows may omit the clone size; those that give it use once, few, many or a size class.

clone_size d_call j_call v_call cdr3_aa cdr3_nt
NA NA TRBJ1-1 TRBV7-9 CASSYRGTTEAFF TGTGCCAGCAGCTATAGGGGGACCACTGAAGCTTTCTTT
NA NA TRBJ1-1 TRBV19 CASRTRTIRTEAFF TGTGCCAGTAGGACGAGGACAATCCGGACTGAAGCTTTCTTT
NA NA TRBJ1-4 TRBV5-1 CASSFRGATNEKLFF TGCGCCAGCAGCTTCCGTGGAGCAACTAATGAAAAACTGTTTTTT
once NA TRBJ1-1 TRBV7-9 CASSLGGRAYTEAFF TGTGCCAGCAGCTTAGGGGGGCGGGCATACACTGAAGCTTTCTTT
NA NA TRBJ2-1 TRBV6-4 CASSLTGLSSYNEQFF TGTGCCAGCAGTCTTACGGGACTCAGCTCCTACAATGAGCAGTTCTTC
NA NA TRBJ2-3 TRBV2 CASSWDKRIPPPDTQYF TGTGCCAGCAGTTGGGACAAACGAATACCTCCGCCAGATACGCAGTATTTT
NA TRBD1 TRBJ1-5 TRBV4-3 CASSQGTGRVGNQPQHF TGCGCCAGCAGCCAAGGGACAGGGAGGGTGGGCAATCAGCCCCAGCATTTT
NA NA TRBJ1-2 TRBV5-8 CASWRWWNGYTF TGTGCCAGCTGGAGGTGGTGGAATGGCTACACCTTC
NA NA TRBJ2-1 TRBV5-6 CASSSKRGLPYNEQFF TGTGCCAGCAGCTCGAAAAGGGGGTTGCCCTACAATGAGCAGTTCTTC
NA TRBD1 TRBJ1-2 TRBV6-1 CASSEGGFRDRLLHLGYTF TGTGCCAGCAGTGAAGGGGGCTTTAGGGACAGATTACTCCACCTCGGCTACACCTTC
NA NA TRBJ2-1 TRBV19 CASSMGGTNEQFF TGTGCCAGTAGTATGGGCGGGACCAATGAGCAGTTCTTC
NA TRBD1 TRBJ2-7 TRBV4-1 CASSQGGGTATYEQYF TGCGCCAGCAGCCAAGGGGGTGGGACAGCAACCTACGAGCAGTACTTC
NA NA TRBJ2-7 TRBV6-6 CASRTTSYEQYF TGTGCCAGCCGGACAACATCCTACGAGCAGTACTTC
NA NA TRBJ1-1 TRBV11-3 CASRKGYMTEAFF TGTGCCAGCAGGAAGGGGTATATGACTGAAGCTTTCTTT
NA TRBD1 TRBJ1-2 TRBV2 CASRAGTGGGGYTF TGTGCCAGCAGGGCGGGGACAGGGGGTGGTGGCTACACCTTC
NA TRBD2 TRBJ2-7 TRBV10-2 CASRIAGVKSYEQYF TGCGCCAGCAGGATAGCGGGAGTAAAGTCCTACGAGCAGTACTTC
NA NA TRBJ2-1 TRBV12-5 CASGSRFTSSYNEQFF TGTGCTAGTGGTTCCCGTTTTACGAGCTCCTACAATGAGCAGTTCTTC
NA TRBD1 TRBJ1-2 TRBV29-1 CSVLGGQGSGNYGYTF TGCAGCGTTCTAGGCGGACAGGGGTCGGGGAACTATGGCTACACCTTC
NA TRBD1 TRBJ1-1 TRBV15 CATSRVDREYTEAFF TGTGCCACCAGCAGAGTTGACAGGGAGTACACTGAAGCTTTCTTT
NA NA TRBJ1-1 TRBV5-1 CASKQGANTEAFF TGCGCCAGCAAACAGGGAGCCAACACTGAAGCTTTCTTT
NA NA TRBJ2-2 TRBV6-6 CASMESVSNTGELFF TGTGCCAGCATGGAGAGCGTTTCGAACACCGGGGAGCTGTTTTTT
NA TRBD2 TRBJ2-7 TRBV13 CASSLRTGGSSYEQYF TGTGCCAGCAGCTTACGTACAGGCGGGAGCTCCTACGAGCAGTACTTC
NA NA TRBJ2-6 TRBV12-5 CASGLGSNSGANVLTF TGTGCTAGTGGTTTGGGTTCCAACTCTGGGGCCAACGTCCTGACTTTC
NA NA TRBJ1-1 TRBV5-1 CASSLSGGTLNTEAFF TGCGCCAGCAGCTTGTCCGGGGGAACTCTCAACACTGAAGCTTTCTTT
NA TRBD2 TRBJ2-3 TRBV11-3 CASSHPGSGSPFLTDTQYF TGTGCCAGCAGCCATCCAGGTAGCGGGAGCCCCTTCCTCACAGATACGCAGTATTTT
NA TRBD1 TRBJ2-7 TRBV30 CASGQGYEQYF TGTGCATCCGGACAGGGCTACGAGCAGTACTTC
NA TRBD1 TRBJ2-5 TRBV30 CAWGWDSRMIEETQYF TGTGCCTGGGGATGGGACAGTCGGATGATAGAAGAGACCCAGTACTTC
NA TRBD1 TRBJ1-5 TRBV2 CATSTGQGYQPQHF TGTGCCACCTCGACCGGACAGGGGTATCAGCCCCAGCATTTT
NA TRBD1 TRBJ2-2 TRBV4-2 CASSQDRQGTGELFF TGTGCCAGCAGCCAAGATAGACAGGGCACCGGGGAGCTGTTTTTT
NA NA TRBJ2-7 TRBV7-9 CASSFAAGAYEQYF TGTGCCAGCAGCTTTGCGGCAGGGGCATACGAGCAGTACTTC
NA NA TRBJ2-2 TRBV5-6 CASSPGTGELFF TGTGCCAGCAGCCCGGGGACCGGGGAGCTGTTTTTT
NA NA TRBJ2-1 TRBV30 CAWSGTLPEQFF TGTGCCTGGAGTGGGACTCTCCCTGAGCAGTTCTTC
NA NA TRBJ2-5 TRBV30 CAWNPSPRGETQYF TGTGCCTGGAATCCGTCCCCTCGGGGGGAGACCCAGTACTTC
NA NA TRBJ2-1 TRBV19 CASSSHSGGLNEQFF TGTGCCAGTAGTTCCCACTCAGGGGGACTGAATGAGCAGTTCTTC
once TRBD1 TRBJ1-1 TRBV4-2 CASSQEPGQGYRSEAFF TGTGCCAGCAGCCAGGAACCGGGACAGGGATACCGCAGCGAAGCTTTCTTT
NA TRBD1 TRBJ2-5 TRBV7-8 CASSAEGAWETQYF TGTGCCAGCAGCGCCGAGGGGGCCTGGGAGACCCAGTACTTC
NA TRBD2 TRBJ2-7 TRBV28 CASGTSGRTHEQYF TGTGCCAGCGGGACTAGCGGGAGGACCCACGAGCAGTACTTC
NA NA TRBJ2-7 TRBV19 CASSINVPGPRSEQYF TGTGCCAGTAGTATAAACGTCCCGGGTCCTAGATCGGAGCAGTACTTC
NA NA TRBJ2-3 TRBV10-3 CAISEGGDTQYF TGTGCCATCAGCGAGGGGGGGGATACGCAGTATTTT
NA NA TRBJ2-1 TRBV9 CASSGIRGANEQFF TGTGCCAGCAGCGGTATCAGGGGGGCCAATGAGCAGTTCTTC
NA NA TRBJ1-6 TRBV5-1 CASSSSQGRDSPLHF TGCGCCAGCAGCTCCTCGCAGGGGCGCGATTCACCCCTCCACTTT
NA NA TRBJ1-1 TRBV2 CASSEGRGFYTEAFF TGTGCCAGCAGTGAAGGGCGGGGGTTTTACACTGAAGCTTTCTTT
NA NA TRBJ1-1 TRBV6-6 CASSWSAMNTEAFF TGTGCCAGCAGTTGGAGCGCGATGAACACTGAAGCTTTCTTT
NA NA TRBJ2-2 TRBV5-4 CASSLVPRLTSPRDAGELFF TGTGCCAGCAGCTTGGTACCCAGGCTCACTTCTCCCCGTGACGCCGGGGAGCTGTTTTTT